The TCR beta chain described here comes from a study of shared clonotypes between healthy human individuals. The data were produced by immunoSEQ multiplex PCR, yet TCRdb's version contains in-frame clones alone and is incomplete. The sample yields around 430,000 clones, 70% to 80% seen once. The CDR3 is 14 residues long. CDR1 is LNHDA, CDR2 SQIVND, per germline (reference sequence). Deletions cut 7 bases from V and 2 bases from J, with 14 bases between. Sequencing input: PBMCs. The TCR was taken from a woman in her forties in good health. Some clones in this sample may be carry-over from other donors' samples. This rearrangement joins TRBV19 to TRBJ1-1; the D gene is possibly TRBD1 (5 bases). The CDR3, as DNA: TGTGCCAGTACCACGGGGGGGGACAACACTGAAGCTTTCTTT. Encoded protein: CASTTGGDNTEAFF.